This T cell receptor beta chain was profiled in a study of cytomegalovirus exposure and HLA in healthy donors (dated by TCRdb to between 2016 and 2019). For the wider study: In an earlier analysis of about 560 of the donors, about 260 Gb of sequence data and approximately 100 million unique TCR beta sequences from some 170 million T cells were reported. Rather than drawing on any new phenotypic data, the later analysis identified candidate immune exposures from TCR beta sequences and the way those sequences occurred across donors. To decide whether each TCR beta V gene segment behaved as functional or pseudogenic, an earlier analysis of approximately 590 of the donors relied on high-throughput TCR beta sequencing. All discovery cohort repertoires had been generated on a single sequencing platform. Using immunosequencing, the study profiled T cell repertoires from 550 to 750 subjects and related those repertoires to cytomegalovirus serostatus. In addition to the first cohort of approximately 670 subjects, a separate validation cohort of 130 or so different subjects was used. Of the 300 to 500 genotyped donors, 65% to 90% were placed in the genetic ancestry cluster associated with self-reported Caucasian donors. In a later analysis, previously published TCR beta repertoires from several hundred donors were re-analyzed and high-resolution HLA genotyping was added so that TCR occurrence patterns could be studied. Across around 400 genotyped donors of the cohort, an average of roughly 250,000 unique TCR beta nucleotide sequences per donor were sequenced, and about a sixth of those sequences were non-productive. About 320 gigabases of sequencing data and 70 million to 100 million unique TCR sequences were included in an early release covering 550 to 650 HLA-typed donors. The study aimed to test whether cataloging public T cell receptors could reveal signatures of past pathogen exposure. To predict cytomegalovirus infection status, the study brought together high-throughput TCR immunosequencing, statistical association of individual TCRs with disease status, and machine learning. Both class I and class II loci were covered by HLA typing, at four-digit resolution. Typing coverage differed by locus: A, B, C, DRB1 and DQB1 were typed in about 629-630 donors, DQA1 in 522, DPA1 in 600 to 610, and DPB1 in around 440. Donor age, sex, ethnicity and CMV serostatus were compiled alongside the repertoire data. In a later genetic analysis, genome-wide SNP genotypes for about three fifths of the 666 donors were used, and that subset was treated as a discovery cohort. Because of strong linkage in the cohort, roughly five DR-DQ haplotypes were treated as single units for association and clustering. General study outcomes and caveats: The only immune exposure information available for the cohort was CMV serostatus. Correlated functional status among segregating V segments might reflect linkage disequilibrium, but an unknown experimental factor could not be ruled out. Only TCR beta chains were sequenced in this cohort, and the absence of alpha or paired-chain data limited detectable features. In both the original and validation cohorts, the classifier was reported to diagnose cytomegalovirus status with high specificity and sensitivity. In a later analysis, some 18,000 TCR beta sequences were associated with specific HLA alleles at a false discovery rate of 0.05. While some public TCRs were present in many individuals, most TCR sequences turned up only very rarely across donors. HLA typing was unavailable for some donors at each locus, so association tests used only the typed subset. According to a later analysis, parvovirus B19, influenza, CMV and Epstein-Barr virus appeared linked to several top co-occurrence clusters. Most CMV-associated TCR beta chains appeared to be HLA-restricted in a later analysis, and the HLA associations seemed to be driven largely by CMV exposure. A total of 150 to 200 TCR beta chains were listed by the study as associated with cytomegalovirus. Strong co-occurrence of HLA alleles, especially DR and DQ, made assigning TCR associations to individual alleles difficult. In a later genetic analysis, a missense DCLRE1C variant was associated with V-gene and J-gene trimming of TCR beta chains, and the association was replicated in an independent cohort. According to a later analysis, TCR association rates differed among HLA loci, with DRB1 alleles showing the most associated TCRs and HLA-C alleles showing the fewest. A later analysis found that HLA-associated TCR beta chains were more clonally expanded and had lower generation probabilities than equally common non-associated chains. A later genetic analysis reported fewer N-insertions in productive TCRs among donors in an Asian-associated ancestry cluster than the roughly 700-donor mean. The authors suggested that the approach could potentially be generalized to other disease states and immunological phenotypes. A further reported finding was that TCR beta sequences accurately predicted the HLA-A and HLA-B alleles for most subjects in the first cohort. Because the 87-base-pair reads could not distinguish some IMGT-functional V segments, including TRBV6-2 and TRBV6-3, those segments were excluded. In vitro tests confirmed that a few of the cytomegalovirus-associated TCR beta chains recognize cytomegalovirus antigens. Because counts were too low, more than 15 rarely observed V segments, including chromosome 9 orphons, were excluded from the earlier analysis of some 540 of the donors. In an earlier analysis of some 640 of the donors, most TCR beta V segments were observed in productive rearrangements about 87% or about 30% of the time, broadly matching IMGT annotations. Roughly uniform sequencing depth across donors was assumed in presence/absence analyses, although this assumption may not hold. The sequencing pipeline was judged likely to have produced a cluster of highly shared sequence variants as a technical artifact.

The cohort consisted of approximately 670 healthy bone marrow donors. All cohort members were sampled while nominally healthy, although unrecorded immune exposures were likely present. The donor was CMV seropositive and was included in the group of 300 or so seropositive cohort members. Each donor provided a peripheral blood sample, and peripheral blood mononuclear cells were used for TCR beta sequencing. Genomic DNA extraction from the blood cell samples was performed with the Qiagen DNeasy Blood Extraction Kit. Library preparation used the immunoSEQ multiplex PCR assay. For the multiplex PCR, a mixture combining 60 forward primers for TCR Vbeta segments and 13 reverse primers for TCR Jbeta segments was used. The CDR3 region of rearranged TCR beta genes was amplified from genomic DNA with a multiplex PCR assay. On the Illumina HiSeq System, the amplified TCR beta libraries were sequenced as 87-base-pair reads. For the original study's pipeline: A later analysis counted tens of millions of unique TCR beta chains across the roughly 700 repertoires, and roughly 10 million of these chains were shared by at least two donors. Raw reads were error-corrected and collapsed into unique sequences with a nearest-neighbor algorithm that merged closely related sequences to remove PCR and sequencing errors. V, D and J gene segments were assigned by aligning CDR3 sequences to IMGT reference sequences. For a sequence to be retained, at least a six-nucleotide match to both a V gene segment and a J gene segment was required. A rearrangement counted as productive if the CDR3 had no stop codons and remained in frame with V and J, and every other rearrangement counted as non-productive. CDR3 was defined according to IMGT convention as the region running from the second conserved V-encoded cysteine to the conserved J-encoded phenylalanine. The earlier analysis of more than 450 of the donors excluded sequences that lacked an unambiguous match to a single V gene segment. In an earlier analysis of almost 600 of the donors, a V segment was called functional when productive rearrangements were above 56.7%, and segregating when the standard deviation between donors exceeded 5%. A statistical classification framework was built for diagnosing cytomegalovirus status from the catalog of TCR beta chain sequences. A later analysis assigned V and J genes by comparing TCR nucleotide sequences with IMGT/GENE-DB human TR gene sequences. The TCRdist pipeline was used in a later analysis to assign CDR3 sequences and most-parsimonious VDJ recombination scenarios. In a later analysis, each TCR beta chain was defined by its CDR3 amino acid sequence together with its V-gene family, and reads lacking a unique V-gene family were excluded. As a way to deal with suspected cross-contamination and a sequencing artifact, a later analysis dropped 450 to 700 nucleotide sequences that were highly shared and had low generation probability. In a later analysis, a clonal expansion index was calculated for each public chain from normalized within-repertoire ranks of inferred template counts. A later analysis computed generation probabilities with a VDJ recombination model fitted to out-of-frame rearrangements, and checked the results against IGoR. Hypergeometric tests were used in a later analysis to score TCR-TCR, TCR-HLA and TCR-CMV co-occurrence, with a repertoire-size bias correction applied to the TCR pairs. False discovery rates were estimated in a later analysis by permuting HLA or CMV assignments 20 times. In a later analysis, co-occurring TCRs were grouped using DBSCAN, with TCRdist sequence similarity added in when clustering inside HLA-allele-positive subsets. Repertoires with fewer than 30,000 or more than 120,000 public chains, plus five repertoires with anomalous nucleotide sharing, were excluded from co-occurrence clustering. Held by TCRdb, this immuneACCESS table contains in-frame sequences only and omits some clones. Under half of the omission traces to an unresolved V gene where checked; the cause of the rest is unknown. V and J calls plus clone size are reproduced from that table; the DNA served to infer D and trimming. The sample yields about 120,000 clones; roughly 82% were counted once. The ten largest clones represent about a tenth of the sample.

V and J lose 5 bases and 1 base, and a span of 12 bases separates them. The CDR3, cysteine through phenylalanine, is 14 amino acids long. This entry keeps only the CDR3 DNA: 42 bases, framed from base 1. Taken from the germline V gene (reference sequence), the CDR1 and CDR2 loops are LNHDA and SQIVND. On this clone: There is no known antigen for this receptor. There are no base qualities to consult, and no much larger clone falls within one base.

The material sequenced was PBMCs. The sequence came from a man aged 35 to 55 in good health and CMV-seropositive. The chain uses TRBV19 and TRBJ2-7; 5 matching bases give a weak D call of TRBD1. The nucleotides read TGTGCCAGTAGTCAGACGGACATTTCCTACGAGCAGTACTTC. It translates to CASSQTDISYEQYF.